The text below deals with one T cell receptor beta chain. The data belong to a study of breast tumors, draining lymph nodes, adjacent tissues. Samples came from axillary lymph nodes draining the breast cancer. TCRdb independently ran MiXCR on the multiplex PCR reads; one entry per CDR3 protein. The sample has over 200,000 distinct CDR3 sequences, under 40% seen once. The length of the CDR3 is 13 residues. CDR1 is SGHRS and CDR2 is YFSETQ in the germline V gene. V was trimmed by 4 bases and J by 0 bases, leaving 7 bases between them. Sequences were obtained from axillary lymph node tissue. The origin of this receptor is a female donor with breast cancer. Some clones in this sample may be carry-over from other donors' samples. V gene TRBV5-1 combines with J gene TRBJ1-1, with no clear D. This chain's CDR3 is CASSTNMNTEAFF. CDR3 DNA: TGCGCCAGCAGCACCAATATGAACACTGAAGCTTTCTTT.